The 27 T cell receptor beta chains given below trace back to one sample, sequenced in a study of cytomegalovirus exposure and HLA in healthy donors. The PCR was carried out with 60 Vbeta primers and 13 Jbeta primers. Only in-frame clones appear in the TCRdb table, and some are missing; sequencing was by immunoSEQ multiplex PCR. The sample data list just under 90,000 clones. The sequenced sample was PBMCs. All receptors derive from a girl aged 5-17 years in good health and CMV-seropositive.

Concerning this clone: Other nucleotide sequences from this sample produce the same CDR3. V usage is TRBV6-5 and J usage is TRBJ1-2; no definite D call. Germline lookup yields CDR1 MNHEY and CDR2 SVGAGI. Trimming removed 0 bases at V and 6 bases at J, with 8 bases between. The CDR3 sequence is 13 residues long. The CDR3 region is CASSYSTGNGYTF. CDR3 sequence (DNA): TGTGCCAGCAGTTACTCGACGGGAAATGGCTACACCTTC.

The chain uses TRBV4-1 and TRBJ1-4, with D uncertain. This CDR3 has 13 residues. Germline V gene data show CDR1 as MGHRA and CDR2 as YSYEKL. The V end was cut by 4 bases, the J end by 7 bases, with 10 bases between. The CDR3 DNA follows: TGCGCCAGCAGCCTCCAGGCTGGTGAAAAACTGTTTTTT. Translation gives CASSLQAGEKLFF.

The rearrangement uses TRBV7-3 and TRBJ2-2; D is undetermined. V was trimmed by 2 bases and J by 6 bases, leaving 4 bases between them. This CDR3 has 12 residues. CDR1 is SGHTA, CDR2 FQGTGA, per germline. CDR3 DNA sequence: TGTGCCAGCAGCTTAGAGGCCGGGGAGCTGTTTTTT. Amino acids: CASSLEAGELFF.

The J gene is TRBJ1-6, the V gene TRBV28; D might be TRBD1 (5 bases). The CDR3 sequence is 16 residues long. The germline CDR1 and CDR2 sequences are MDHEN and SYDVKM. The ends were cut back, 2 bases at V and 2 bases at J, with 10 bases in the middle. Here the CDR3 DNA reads TGTGCCAGCAGTTTACCCCCAGGGACCTATAATTCACCCCTCCACTTT. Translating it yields CASSLPPGTYNSPLHF.

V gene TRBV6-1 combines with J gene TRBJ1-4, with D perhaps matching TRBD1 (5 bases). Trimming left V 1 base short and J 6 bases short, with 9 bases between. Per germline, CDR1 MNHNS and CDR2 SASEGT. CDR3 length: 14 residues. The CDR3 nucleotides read TGTGCCAGCAGTGAAGGGGCAGGGTATGAAAAACTGTTTTTT. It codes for CASSEGAGYEKLFF.

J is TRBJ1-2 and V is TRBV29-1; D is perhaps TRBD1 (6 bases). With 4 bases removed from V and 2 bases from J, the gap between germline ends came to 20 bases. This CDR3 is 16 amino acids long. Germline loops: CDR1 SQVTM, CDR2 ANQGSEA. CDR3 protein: CSVGRLGGGFNYGYTF. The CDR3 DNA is TGCAGCGTTGGTCGTTTGGGGGGGGGCTTCAACTATGGCTACACCTTC.

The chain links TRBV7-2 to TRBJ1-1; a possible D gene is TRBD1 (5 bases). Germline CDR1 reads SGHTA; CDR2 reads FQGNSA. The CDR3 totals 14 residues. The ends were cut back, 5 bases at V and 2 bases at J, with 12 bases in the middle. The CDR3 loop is CASSPGHSNTEAFF. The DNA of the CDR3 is TGTGCCAGCAGCCCTGGACATAGTAACACTGAAGCTTTCTTT.

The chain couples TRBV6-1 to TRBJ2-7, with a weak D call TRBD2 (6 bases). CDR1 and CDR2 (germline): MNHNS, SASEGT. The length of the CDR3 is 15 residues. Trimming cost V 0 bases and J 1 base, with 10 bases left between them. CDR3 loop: CASSEAVGGSYEQYV. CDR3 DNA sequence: TGTGCCAGCAGTGAAGCGGTCGGAGGGTCCTACGAGCAGTACGTC.

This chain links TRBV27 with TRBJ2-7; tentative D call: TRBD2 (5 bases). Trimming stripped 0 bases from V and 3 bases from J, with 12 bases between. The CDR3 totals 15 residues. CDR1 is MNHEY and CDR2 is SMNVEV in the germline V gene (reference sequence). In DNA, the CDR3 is TGTGCCAGCAGTTTATCCGGGAAAGAAGGCTACGAGCAGTACTTC. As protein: CASSLSGKEGYEQYF.

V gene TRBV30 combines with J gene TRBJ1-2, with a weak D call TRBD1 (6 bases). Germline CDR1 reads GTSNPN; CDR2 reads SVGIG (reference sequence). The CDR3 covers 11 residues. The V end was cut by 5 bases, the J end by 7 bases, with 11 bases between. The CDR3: CAWEGGAGYTF. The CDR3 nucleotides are TGTGCCTGGGAGGGGGGGGCTGGCTACACCTTC.

The CDR3 DNA is TGTGCCAGCAGCAGCCAAGAGGGCAGTAGCAATCAGCCCCAGCATTTT. Its protein product is CASSSQEGSSNQPQHF. The chain is built from TRBV4-2 and TRBJ1-5; no definite D call. V lost 5 bases and J lost 0, with 14 bases in between. From germline, CDR1 is LGHNA and CDR2 YNFKEQ. CDR3 length: 16 residues.

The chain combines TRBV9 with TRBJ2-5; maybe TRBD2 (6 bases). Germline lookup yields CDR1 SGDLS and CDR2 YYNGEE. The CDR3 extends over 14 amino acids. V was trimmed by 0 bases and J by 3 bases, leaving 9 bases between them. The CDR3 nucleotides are TGTGCCAGCAGCGTAGGGGACTTTAAAGAGACCCAGTACTTC. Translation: CASSVGDFKETQYF.

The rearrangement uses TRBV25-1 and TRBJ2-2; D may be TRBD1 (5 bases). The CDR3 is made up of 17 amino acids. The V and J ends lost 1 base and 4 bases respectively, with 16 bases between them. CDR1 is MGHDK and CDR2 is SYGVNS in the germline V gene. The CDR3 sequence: CASSESTLSGLTGELFF. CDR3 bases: TGTGCCAGCAGTGAATCTACCTTGTCAGGGCTCACCGGGGAGCTGTTTTTT.

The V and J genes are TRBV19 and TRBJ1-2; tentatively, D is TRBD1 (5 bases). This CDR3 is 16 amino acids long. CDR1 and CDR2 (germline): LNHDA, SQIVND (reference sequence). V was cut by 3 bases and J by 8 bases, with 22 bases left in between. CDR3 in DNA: TGTGCCAGTAGTATTGGGATCTCAGGGCCGGGGGTAGGCTACACCTTC. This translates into CASSIGISGPGVGYTF.

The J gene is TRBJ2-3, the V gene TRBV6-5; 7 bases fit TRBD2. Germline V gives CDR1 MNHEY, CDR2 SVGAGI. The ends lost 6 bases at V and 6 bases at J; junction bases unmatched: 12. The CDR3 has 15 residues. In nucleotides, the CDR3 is TGTGCCAGCAGAAGGACTAGAGAGACCCGGGATACGCAGTATTTT. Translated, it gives CASRRTRETRDTQYF.

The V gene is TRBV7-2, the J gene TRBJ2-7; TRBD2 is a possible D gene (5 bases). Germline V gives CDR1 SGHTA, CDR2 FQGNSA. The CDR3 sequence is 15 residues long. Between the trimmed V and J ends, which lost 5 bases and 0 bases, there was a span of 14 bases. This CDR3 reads CASSLPGDFSYEQYF. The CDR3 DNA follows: TGTGCCAGCAGCCTGCCCGGGGATTTCTCCTACGAGCAGTACTTC. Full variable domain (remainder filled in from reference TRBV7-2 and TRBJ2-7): GAGVSQSPSNKVTEKGKDVELRCDPISGHTALYWYRQSLGQGLEFLIYFQGNSAPDKSGLPSDRFSAERTGGSVSTLTIQRTQQEDSAVYLCASSLPGDFSYEQYFGPGTRLTVT.

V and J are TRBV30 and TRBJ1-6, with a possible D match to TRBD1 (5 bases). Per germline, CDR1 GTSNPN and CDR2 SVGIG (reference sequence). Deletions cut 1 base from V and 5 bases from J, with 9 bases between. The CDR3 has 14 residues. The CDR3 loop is CAWSERQNNSPLHF. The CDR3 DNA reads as TGTGCCTGGAGTGAGAGACAGAATAATTCACCCCTCCACTTT.

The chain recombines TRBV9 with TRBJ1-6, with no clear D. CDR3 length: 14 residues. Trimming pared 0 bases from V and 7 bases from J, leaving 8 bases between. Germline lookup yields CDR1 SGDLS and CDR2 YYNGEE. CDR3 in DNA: TGTGCCAGCAGCGTAGAACAGAAAAATTCACCCCTCCACTTT. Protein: CASSVEQKNSPLHF.

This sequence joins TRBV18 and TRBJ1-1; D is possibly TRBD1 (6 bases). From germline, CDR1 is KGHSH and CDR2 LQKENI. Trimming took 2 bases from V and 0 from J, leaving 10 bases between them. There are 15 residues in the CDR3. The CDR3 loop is CASSPKGQMNTEAFF. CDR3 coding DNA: TGTGCCAGCTCACCAAAAGGACAGATGAACACTGAAGCTTTCTTT.

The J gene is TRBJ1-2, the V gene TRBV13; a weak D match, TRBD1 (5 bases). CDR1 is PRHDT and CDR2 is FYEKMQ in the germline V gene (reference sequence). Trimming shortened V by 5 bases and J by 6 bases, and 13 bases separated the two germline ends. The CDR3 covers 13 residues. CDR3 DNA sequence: TGTGCCAGCAGCCAGCAGGGTGTGGATGGCTACACCTTC. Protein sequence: CASSQQGVDGYTF.

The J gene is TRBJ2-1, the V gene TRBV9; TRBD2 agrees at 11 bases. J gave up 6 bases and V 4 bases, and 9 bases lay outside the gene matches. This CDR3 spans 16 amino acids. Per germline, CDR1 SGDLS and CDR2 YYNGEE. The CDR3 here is CASSTWASGGSNEQFF. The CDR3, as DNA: TGTGCCAGCAGCACGTGGGCTAGCGGGGGGAGCAATGAGCAGTTCTTC.

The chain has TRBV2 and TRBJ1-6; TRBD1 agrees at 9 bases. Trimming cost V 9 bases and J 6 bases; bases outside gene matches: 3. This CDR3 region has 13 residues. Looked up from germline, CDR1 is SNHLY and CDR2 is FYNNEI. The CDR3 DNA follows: TGTGCCAGTACGACAGGGGGTAATTCACCCCTCCACTTT. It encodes CASTTGGNSPLHF.

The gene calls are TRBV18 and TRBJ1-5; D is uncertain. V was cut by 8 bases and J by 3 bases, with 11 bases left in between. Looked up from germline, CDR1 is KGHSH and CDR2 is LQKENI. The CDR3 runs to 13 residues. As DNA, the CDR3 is TGTGCCAGCGCCGAGAGTGACAATCAGCCCCAGCATTTT. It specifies CASAESDNQPQHF. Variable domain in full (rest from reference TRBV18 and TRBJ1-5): NAGVMQNPRHLVRRRGQEARLRCSPMKGHSHVYWYRQLPEEGLKFMVYLQKENIIDESGMPKERFSAEFPKEGPSILRIQQVVRGDSAAYFCASAESDNQPQHFGDGTRLSIL.

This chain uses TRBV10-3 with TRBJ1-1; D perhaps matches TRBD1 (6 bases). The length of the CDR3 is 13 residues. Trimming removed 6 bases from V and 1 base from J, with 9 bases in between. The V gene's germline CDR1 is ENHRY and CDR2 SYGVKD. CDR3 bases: TGTGCCATCAGACAGGGCGGGAACACTGAAGCTTTCTTT. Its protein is CAIRQGGNTEAFF.

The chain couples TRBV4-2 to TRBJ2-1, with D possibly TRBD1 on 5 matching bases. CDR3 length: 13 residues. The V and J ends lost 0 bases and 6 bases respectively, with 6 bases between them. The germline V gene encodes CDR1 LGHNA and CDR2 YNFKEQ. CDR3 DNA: TGTGCCAGCAGCCAAGACAGGGCCAATGAGCAGTTCTTC. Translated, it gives CASSQDRANEQFF.

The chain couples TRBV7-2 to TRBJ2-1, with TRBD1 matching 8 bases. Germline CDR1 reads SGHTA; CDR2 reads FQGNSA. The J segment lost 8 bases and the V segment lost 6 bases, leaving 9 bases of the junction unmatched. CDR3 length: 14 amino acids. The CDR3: CASSPWTGKDEQFF. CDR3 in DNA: TGTGCCAGCAGTCCTTGGACAGGGAAGGATGAGCAGTTCTTC.

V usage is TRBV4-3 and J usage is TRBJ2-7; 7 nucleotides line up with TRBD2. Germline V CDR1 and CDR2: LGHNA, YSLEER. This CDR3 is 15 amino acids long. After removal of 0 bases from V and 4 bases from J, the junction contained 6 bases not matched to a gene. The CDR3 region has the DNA TGCGCCAGCAGCCAAGACACCCTAGCGGCATACGAGCAGTACTTC. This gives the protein CASSQDTLAAYEQYF.